Below, one TCR beta chain is given with its context. It has no known antigen specificity. No much larger clone exists at a distance of one base, and base qualities are not known. Reading the germline V gene gives CDR1 SGHRS and CDR2 YFSETQ. From the cysteine through the phenylalanine, the CDR3 covers 15 amino acids. The read is trimmed to its CDR3 DNA, 45 bases read in frame from base 1. Unmatched junction bases come to 11, with V trimmed by 4 bases and J by 5 bases. This entry belongs to a study of T cell repertoires in cytomegalovirus infection (dated by TCRdb to about 2019). General notes on the study: The HLA type of each donor mattered for the analysis, because public TCR beta signatures pointed to carriage of CMV infection along with the matching HLA type. General conclusions and limits of the study: The ex vivo response was dominated by HLA-C-restricted CMV-specific TCR beta clonotypes, which also provided the single most frequent clonotype in two of eight donors. In both this cohort and an independent approximately 370-donor cohort, the cumulative frequency of public TCR beta family members distinguished carriers of CMV infection plus the relevant HLA type.

Sequencing relied on an Illumina HiSeq 1500. The public reads were reanalyzed by TCRdb: fastp trimming at Q25, MiXCR alignment, in-frame beta chains only. CDR3 protein duplicates are merged, each entry listing the most common genes and DNA. The table for this sample lists 150,000 to 200,000 distinct CDR3 sequences; 17% of them were counted only once. The ten top clones hold around 27% of the sample. The sequence was collected from a human donor in good health (CMV status not recorded). Some clones in this sample may be carry-over from other donors' samples. The specimen sequenced was CD8+ T cells from PBMCs. The chain uses TRBV5-1 and TRBJ2-7; TRBD1 agrees with 8 junctional bases. The CDR3: CASSPGQELSDEQYF. The DNA sequence is TGCGCCAGCAGCCCGGGACAGGAGCTTTCCGACGAGCAGTACTTC.